This T cell receptor (beta chain) was identified in a study of T-cell memory formation after mild COVID-19. Overall study results and limits: Some clones that responded were present in memory (sampled pre-infection), which suggests cross-reactive memory joined. There was a balanced CD4/CD8 profile in clones contracting day 15 to 85, and later expanders leaned CD4+.

TCRdb re-called the 5' RACE reads with MiXCR, one entry per CDR3 protein. The sample contains 150,000 to 200,000 distinct CDR3 sequences, about 28% of which appear only once. The CDR3 totals 17 residues. Trimming cost V 5 bases and J 5 bases, with 24 bases left between them. Germline V gene lookup returns CDR1 LNHNV and CDR2 YYDKDF (reference sequence). This clonotype was picked up a small number of times. Its antigen remains unidentified. The TCR was taken from an adult woman who had mild COVID-19 (a few samples of this study predate the infection). Cell type and time point are not known. The sample comprised PBMCs or a T cell subset sorted from them (not recorded which). The chain combines TRBV15 with TRBJ2-5; D possibly corresponds to TRBD1 (6 bases). CDR3 amino acids: CATSGPTIFTGRETQYF. The CDR3 region has the DNA TGTGCCACCAGCGGTCCAACGATCTTTACAGGGCGGGAGACCCAGTACTTC.